This T cell receptor beta chain was recovered during a study of T cell responses to AZD1222 COVID-19 vaccine (dated by TCRdb to the early 2020s). Turning to the overall study: TCR sequencing was performed for 233 trial participants, of whom about 200 were given two doses of AZD1222 and 26 were given two doses of MenACWY control vaccine. Trial participants were enrolled by age into 18-55, 56-69 and 70-plus year subgroups, with roughly 160, 29 and 62 TCR-sequenced participants respectively. On the study overall, not on this receptor specifically: CD4 TCRs associated with the vaccine covered the entire spike protein, and the dominant responses were in regions 160-218 and 743-854. Conclusions about previously exposed vaccinees are limited, since just five or six AZD1222 recipients were seropositive for SARS-CoV-2 at baseline. Because no samples from the day 14 peak response were available, repertoires could be characterized only after the peak T cell response. A significant rise in spike-specific TCR breadth and depth was observed after two AZD1222 doses relative to day 0 and relative to MenACWY recipients. The 56-69-year group was small, and its depth increase did not reach significance, likely because of low power. Participants were mostly white British and included more females than males, and it was suggested by the authors that clonal diversity may have been underestimated. Epitopes outside the regions mutated in the B.1.351 and B.1.1.7 variants were reportedly recognized by nearly half of the unique spike-specific TCRs.

The CDR3 regions of human TCRbeta chains were analyzed by immunosequencing. The authors' pipeline ran thus. TCRs in the repertoires were matched against a reference library of SARS-CoV-2-specific TCRs that had been generated with the MIRA antigen-specificity platform. Breadth was defined as the fraction of unique TCRs that were SARS-CoV-2-associated. Depth was defined as the fraction of total T cells that were SARS-CoV-2-associated. Each spike-specific TCR was assigned to its reactive spike region and to a CD4 or CD8 class using the MIRA data. Log10-transformed breadth and depth values were compared by one-way ANOVA with Sidak's multiple comparisons tests. TCRdb took this table from immuneACCESS and kept in-frame rearrangements with V and J called. Such tables lack part of the clones; where checked against another copy, unresolved V genes explain under half of the gap, and the rest is unexplained. That table is the source of V, J and clone size, and D and trimming were worked out from the DNA. The sample table records 120,000 or so clones; 70% to 90% of these occur just once. The biggest ten clones account for about 15% of the sample.

V lost 3 bases and J lost 3 bases; the stretch between them is 12 bases long. From cysteine to phenylalanine, the CDR3 is 14 amino acids long. Only CDR3 DNA remains: 42 bases, in frame from the first base. CDR1 and CDR2 were assigned from the germline V gene (reference sequence) as LNHDA and SQIVND. Details on this clone: The clone's antigen remains unknown. No base quality values were provided; no much bigger clone lies one nucleotide off.

The time point label corresponds to: about 28 days (+/-7) after the second vaccine dose. Because spike-specific TCR depth and breadth did not differ between the two schedules, AZD1222 recipients who got a second dose at roughly 4 weeks were pooled with those who got a second dose at roughly 12 weeks. Vaccinee samples were obtained from the UK trials COV001 and COV002, which included a single-blind randomized controlled phase 2/3 trial of AZD1222 (ChAdOx1 nCoV-19) in healthy adults. For TCRbeta chain sequencing, PBMC samples were collected from trial participants at day 0 and at day 28 after the second dose.

The source of this sequence is an adult who received the AZD1222 COVID-19 vaccine. This chain is built from TRBV19 and TRBJ2-7; 6 matching bases give a weak D call of TRBD1. The specimen comprised peripheral blood, sampled 28 days after the second AZD1222 dose. The DNA sequence reads TGTGCCAGTAGTATCACAGGGCCCATCTACGAGCAGTACTTC. This encodes CASSITGPIYEQYF.